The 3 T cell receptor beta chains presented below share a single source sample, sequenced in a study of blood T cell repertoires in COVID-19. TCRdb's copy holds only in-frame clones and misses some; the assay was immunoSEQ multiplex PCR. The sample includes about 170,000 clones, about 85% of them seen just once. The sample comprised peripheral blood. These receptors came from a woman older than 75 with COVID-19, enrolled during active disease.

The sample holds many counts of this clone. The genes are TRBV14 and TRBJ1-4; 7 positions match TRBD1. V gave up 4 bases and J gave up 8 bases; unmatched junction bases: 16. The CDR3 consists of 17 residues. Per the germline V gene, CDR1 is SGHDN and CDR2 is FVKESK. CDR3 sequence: CASSRGAGQAGFEKLFF. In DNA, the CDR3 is TGTGCCAGCAGCCGTGGGGCAGGACAGGCGGGCTTCGAAAAACTGTTTTTT.

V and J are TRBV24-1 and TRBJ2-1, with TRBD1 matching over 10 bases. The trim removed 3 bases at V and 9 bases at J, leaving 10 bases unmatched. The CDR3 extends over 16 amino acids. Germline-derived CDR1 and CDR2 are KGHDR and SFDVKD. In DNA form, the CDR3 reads TGTGCCACCAGTGATCCTCGGACAGGGGGTGGTGGTGAGCAGTTCTTC. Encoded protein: CATSDPRTGGGGEQFF.

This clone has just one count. CDR3 residues: CASSQGAIATNEKLFF. The CDR3 DNA is TGTGCCAGCAGCCAAGGGGCAATTGCAACTAATGAAAAACTGTTTTTT. The chain has TRBV3-1 (or the pseudogene TRBV3-2) and TRBJ1-4; D gene uncertain. V was cut by 1 base and J by 0 bases, with 9 bases left in between. This CDR3 has 16 residues. CDR1 and CDR2 from the germline V gene are LGHDT and YNNKEL (reference sequence).